This T cell receptor (beta chain) is drawn from a study of blood T cell repertoires in COVID-19. Per the study methods: The assay estimated nucleated cells by amplifying reference gene primers. Assay: immunoSEQ multiplex PCR; the TCRdb copy retains only in-frame clones and omits some. V and J calls and clone size are copied from that table; D and trimming were computed from the DNA. The repertoire has 60,000 to 90,000 clones, 85% of them found once; the top ten carry approximately 11%. Trimming cost V 2 bases and J 0 bases, with 5 bases left between them. Germline V lookup: CDR1 MNHNS, CDR2 SASEGT. The CDR3 is made up of 14 amino acids.

This TCR came from a man aged 55 to 70 with COVID-19, enrolled during active disease. The sequenced material came from peripheral blood. This rearrangement joins TRBV6-1 to TRBJ2-4; no clear D gene. In DNA, the CDR3 is TGTGCCAGCAGTGAACTCTTAGCCAAAAACATTCAGTACTTC. The encoded protein is CASSELLAKNIQYF.